This T cell receptor (beta chain) was identified during a study of Ad26.COV2.S vaccination and SARS-CoV-2 variants. Across the study: Donor was in the COV1001 Ad26.COV2.S trial arm. Notes on the study in general: Placebo recipients trailed vaccine recipients in spike-specific TCR breadth.

To note about this clone: The antigen is undetermined.

Sample treatment: some 20 received Ad26.COV2.S at low or high dose, single or two shots; 5 received placebo; per-sample allocation not given. Day 63 following the first vaccine or placebo injection was when the samples were taken. A Boston donor was an adult aged 18-55 years. Germline V gene data show CDR1 as LNHDA and CDR2 as SQIVND (reference sequence). V lost 5 bases to trimming and J lost 0 bases; unmatched junction nucleotides: 7. The CDR3 has 16 residues. Measured with immunoSEQ multiplex PCR; TCRdb has only the in-frame clones, and not every one. The table lists about 680,000 clones, 89% of them singletons.

The chain uses TRBV19 and TRBJ2-5; 9 bases line up with TRBD1. The clonotype comes from a person between 18 and 60 years old who received the Ad26.COV2.S COVID-19 vaccine or a placebo. Sample: peripheral blood, taken in a trial of Ad26.COV2.S vaccine versus placebo. CDR3 amino acids: CASSSGTGYDQETQYF. CDR3 DNA: TGTGCCAGTAGTTCCGGGACAGGGTATGACCAAGAGACCCAGTACTTC. Based on the CDR3 plus reference TRBV19 and TRBJ2-5, the full variable domain is DGGITQSPKYLFRKEGQNVTLSCEQNLNHDAMYWYRQDPGQGLRLIYYSQIVNDFQKGDIAEGYSVSREKKESFPLTVTSAQKNPTAFYLCASSSGTGYDQETQYFGPGTRLLVL.